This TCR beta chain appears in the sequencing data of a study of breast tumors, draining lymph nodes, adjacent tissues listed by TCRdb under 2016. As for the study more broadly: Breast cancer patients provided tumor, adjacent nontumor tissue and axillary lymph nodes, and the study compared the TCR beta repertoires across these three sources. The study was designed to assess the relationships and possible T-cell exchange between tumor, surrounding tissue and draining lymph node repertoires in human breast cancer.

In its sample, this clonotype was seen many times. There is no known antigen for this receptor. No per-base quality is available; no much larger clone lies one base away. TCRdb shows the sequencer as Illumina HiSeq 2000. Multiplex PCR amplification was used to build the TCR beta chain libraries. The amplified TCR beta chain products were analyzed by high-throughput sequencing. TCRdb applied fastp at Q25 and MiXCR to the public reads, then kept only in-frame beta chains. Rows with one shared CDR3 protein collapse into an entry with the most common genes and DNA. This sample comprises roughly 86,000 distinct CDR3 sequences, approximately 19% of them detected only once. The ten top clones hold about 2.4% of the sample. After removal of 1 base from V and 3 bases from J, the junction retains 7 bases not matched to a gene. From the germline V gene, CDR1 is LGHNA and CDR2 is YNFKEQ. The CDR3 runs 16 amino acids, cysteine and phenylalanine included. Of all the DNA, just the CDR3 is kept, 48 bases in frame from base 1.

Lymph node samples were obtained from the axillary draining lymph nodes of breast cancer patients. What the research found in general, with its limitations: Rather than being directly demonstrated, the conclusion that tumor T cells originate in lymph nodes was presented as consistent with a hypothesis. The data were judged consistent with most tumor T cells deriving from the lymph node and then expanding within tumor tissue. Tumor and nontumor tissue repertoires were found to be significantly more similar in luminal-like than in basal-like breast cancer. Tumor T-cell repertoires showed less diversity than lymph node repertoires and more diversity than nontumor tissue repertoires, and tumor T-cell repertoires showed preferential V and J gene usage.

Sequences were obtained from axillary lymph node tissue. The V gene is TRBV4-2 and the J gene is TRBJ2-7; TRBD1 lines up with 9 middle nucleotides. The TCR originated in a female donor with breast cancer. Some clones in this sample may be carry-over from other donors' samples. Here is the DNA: TGTGCCAGCAGCCAAGCTTCGACAGGGGGGATCTACGAGCAGTACTTC. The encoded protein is CASSQASTGGIYEQYF.